The rows below give T cell receptor beta chains drawn from one sample of a study of blood T cell repertoires in COVID-19. Sequencing was performed with immunoSEQ multiplex PCR; in TCRdb, only in-frame clones are kept and a portion is missing. The table records more than 400,000 clones, about nine tenths of them present only once. The sample was PBMCs or T cells enriched from blood (not recorded which). Source of these receptors: a woman under 30 who had recovered from COVID-19. Both conserved end residues are part of each CDR3. Each record gives: D gene, J gene, V gene, CDR3 protein. The D gene is left open where the match is weak.

d_call: TRBD1; j_call: TRBJ1-1; v_call: TRBV9; cdr3_aa: CASSVFQGGNTEAFF
d_call: .; j_call: TRBJ1-2; v_call: TRBV12-5; cdr3_aa: CASGLVSPGNYGYTF
d_call: TRBD2; j_call: TRBJ2-1; v_call: TRBV4-1; cdr3_aa: CASSQTGGRGEQFF
d_call: .; j_call: TRBJ2-5; v_call: TRBV19; cdr3_aa: CASSMGQSGGAETQYF
d_call: TRBD1; j_call: TRBJ2-7; v_call: TRBV18; cdr3_aa: CASSSTGAPYEQYF
d_call: TRBD1; j_call: TRBJ1-1; v_call: TRBV2; cdr3_aa: CASSLDRGNTEAFF
d_call: .; j_call: TRBJ1-2; v_call: TRBV11-2; cdr3_aa: CASSLDRENYGYTF
d_call: .; j_call: TRBJ1-1; v_call: TRBV4-1; cdr3_aa: CASSQEPQVGAFF
d_call: .; j_call: TRBJ2-3; v_call: TRBV19; cdr3_aa: CASSTLGGENTDTQYF
d_call: TRBD2; j_call: TRBJ2-7; v_call: TRBV3-1/TRBV3-2; cdr3_aa: CASSPVAGGRYEQYF
d_call: TRBD2; j_call: TRBJ2-3; v_call: TRBV28; cdr3_aa: CASSLGTSVSTDTQYF
d_call: .; j_call: TRBJ1-5; v_call: TRBV28; cdr3_aa: CASQGNRDQPQHF
d_call: .; j_call: TRBJ1-5; v_call: TRBV6-5; cdr3_aa: CASKGRGGNQPQHF
d_call: TRBD1; j_call: TRBJ2-7; v_call: TRBV30; cdr3_aa: CAWSSRDRGYEQYF
d_call: .; j_call: TRBJ2-3; v_call: TRBV9; cdr3_aa: CASSGTETDTQYF
d_call: TRBD1; j_call: TRBJ1-3; v_call: TRBV7-9; cdr3_aa: CASRGTASGNTIYF
d_call: .; j_call: TRBJ1-2; v_call: TRBV29-1; cdr3_aa: CSVLQGSGYTF
d_call: TRBD1; j_call: TRBJ2-7; v_call: TRBV2; cdr3_aa: CASIGQGVDYEQYF
d_call: .; j_call: TRBJ2-7; v_call: TRBV7-9; cdr3_aa: CASSRPAGDEQYF
d_call: TRBD1; j_call: TRBJ1-3; v_call: TRBV5-1; cdr3_aa: CASSLADRGISGNTIYF
d_call: .; j_call: TRBJ2-1; v_call: TRBV28; cdr3_aa: CASSLLATYNEQFF
d_call: .; j_call: TRBJ1-2; v_call: TRBV5-1; cdr3_aa: CASRQGPYYGYTF
d_call: TRBD1; j_call: TRBJ2-7; v_call: TRBV28; cdr3_aa: CASSRDRGNSYEQYF
d_call: .; j_call: TRBJ1-5; v_call: TRBV30; cdr3_aa: CAWSQANDQPQHF
d_call: .; j_call: TRBJ2-7; v_call: TRBV28; cdr3_aa: CASSLRRDEQYF
d_call: TRBD2; j_call: TRBJ2-1; v_call: TRBV27; cdr3_aa: CASSSSREVSYNEQFF
d_call: TRBD2; j_call: TRBJ2-6; v_call: TRBV11-2; cdr3_aa: CASTKLAGKDNVLTF
d_call: .; j_call: TRBJ1-1; v_call: TRBV29-1; cdr3_aa: CSVENQGRNTEAFF
d_call: .; j_call: TRBJ2-3; v_call: TRBV5-1; cdr3_aa: CASSLLGGGTDTQYF
d_call: TRBD1; j_call: TRBJ1-6; v_call: TRBV9; cdr3_aa: CASSGRTGNSPLHF
d_call: .; j_call: TRBJ1-2; v_call: TRBV28; cdr3_aa: CASSLQGYYGYTF